This TCR beta chain stems from a study of blood T cell repertoires in COVID-19. Libraries were prepared by immunoSEQ multiplex PCR; TCRdb keeps only in-frame clonotypes and omits some of them. Counted here are some 40,000 clones, about 80% occurring once; the ten biggest clones make up under 20%. From germline, CDR1 is LNHDA and CDR2 SQIVND (reference sequence). Trimming at V came to 1 base and at J to 5 bases, leaving 1 base not matched to a gene. The CDR3 consists of 14 residues. The source material was peripheral blood. This receptor was obtained from a man in his sixties or seventies with acute or convalescent COVID-19. This chain links TRBV19 with TRBJ2-2, with 7 bases lining up with TRBD2. The CDR3 coding sequence is TGTGCCAGTAGTATAGGAGCGGGAACCGGGGAGCTGTTTTTT. This codes for CASSIGAGTGELFF. Together with reference TRBV19 and TRBJ2-2, the CDR3 gives the full variable domain: DGGITQSPKYLFRKEGQNVTLSCEQNLNHDAMYWYRQDPGQGLRLIYYSQIVNDFQKGDIAEGYSVSREKKESFPLTVTSAQKNPTAFYLCASSIGAGTGELFFGEGSRLTVL.